Given below is one T cell receptor (beta chain) in context. The CDR3 has 14 amino acids. V was trimmed by 4 bases and J by 5 bases, leaving 15 bases between them. From germline, CDR1 is SGHKS and CDR2 YYEKEE (reference sequence). The sample is drawn from a study of control samples from healthy donors and cancer patients. Some clones are missing from TCRdb's copy, which holds only in-frame ones; the method was immunoSEQ multiplex PCR. The table shows 100,000 to 150,000 clones, with 88% occurring only once. The V gene is TRBV5-5, the J gene TRBJ1-1; no firm D call. This TCR derives from a man aged 50 to 60 in good health. Material: blood. This CDR3 is CASSRTFTETEAFF. The DNA for the CDR3 is TGTGCCAGCAGCCGGACTTTTACTGAGACTGAAGCTTTCTTT.